Sequencing of this TCR beta chain was carried out in a study of T cell responses to AZD1222 COVID-19 vaccine. With respect to this clone: Its antigen is unidentified.

The study, taken as a whole, reports: None of the repertoires were sampled until the peak T cell response had passed. Donor demographics were predominantly white British with a female majority; clonal diversity may be underestimated.

Trimming removed 5 bases from V and 5 bases from J; junction bases left unmatched: 9. The CDR3 has 14 residues. The germline V gene has CDR1 SEHNR and CDR2 FQNEAQ (reference sequence). The repertoire was sequenced with immunoSEQ multiplex PCR; TCRdb's copy has only in-frame clones and lacks some. The sample consists of 150,000 or so clones, roughly nine tenths of them appearing once. The sequence came from an adult in good health. Sequencing was performed on peripheral blood, taken on day 0 of AZD1222 vaccination. This chain joins TRBV7-9 and TRBJ2-7; 7 positions match TRBD2. The CDR3: CASSPGAGADEQYF. CDR3 sequence (DNA): TGTGCCAGCAGCCCCGGGGCGGGAGCTGACGAGCAGTACTTC.